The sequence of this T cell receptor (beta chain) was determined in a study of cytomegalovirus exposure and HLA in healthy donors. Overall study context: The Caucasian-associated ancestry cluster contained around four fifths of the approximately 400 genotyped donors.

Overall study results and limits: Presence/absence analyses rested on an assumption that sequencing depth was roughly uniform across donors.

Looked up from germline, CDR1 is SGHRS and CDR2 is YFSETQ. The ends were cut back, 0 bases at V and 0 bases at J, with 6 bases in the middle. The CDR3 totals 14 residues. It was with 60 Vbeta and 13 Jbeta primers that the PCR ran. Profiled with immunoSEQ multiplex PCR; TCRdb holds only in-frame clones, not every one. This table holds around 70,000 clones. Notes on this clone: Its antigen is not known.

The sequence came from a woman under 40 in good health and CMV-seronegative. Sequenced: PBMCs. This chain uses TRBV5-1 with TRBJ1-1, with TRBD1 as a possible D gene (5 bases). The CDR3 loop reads CASSLGGVNTEAFF. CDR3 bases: TGCGCCAGCAGCTTGGGGGGGGTGAACACTGAAGCTTTCTTT.